This T cell receptor beta chain was identified during a study of identical twins. This clonotype was observed a few times. TCRdb called the 5' RACE reads again in MiXCR, with one record for every CDR3 protein. The profile covers 400,000 to 650,000 distinct CDR3 sequences, with approximately 22% appearing a single time and around 0.9% taken by the ten largest. This same sample was also part of a study on T cells expressing NK-cell markers.

Input material: CD4+ T cells sorted from blood. The sequence was obtained from a woman between 18 and 29 years old in good health.

The CDR3 DNA reads TGCAGTGCTAGAGATGCACGACACAACACCGGGGAGCTGTTTTTT. Residues: CSARDARHNTGELFF. J is TRBJ2-2 and V is TRBV20-1; D gene unclear. V lost 0 bases and J lost 2, with 10 bases in between. The CDR3 runs to 15 residues. Looked up from germline, CDR1 is DFQATT and CDR2 is SNEGSKA (reference sequence).